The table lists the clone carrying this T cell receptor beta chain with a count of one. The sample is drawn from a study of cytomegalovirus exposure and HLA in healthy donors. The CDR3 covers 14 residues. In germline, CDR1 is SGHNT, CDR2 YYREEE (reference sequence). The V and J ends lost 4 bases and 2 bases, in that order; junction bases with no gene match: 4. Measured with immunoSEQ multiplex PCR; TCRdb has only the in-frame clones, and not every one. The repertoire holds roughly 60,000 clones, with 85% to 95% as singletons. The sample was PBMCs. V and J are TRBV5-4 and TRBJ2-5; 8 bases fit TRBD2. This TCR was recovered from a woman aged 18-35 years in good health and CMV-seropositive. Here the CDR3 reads CASSREREQETQYF. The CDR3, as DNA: TGTGCCAGCAGCCGGGAGCGGGAGCAAGAGACCCAGTACTTC.